This T cell receptor (beta chain) was captured by sequencing in a study of T-cell memory formation after mild COVID-19. Background on the study: Largely donor-specific TCR clusters were found. Study results and limitations: A second wave of clones peaked on day 37, and their SARS-CoV-2 specificity went unconfirmed. Cross-reactive memory seemingly joined, as some responding clones were found in pre-infection memory. Contracting CD4+ clones lay largely in CM and EM, with CD8+ ones residing in EMRA.

The V end was cut by 5 bases, the J end by 3 bases, with 17 bases between. This CDR3 is built from 15 residues. The germline V gene has CDR1 SGHVS and CDR2 FQNEAQ. As concerns this clonotype: Its antigen is undetermined.

TCRdb re-called the 5' RACE reads through MiXCR, storing one row per CDR3 protein. The table includes fewer than 650,000 distinct CDR3 sequences, 20% to 25% detected once. This sequence was found in an adult woman who had mild COVID-19 (a few samples of this study predate the infection). Cell type and time point are not known. This sequence joins TRBV7-8 and TRBJ2-7; D remains ambiguous. The sample comprised PBMCs or a T cell subset sorted from them (not recorded which). The CDR3 coding sequence is TGTGCCAGCAGCAGAGGAGACCCTGGCGTCTACGAGCAGTACTTC. Amino acid sequence: CASSRGDPGVYEQYF. Using reference TRBV7-8 and TRBJ2-7 for the parts outside the CDR3, the full variable domain is GAGVSQSPRYKVAKRGQDVALRCDPISGHVSLFWYQQALGQGPEFLTYFQNEAQLDKSGLPSDRFFAERPEGSVSTLKIQRTQQEDSAVYLCASSRGDPGVYEQYFGPGTRLTVT.